This T cell receptor beta chain came from a study of spatial heterogeneity in lung cancer. For this clonotype: The target antigen is unknown.

Time point here: sample taken at primary tumor resection. Researchers sequenced whole RNA taken from tumor, nontumor lung or frozen PBMC without sorting. Untreated early-stage non-small cell lung cancer patients, roughly 75 in total, were the donors. Study-wide findings and caveats: Blood contained ubiquitous expanded tumor TCRs more at resection than at follow-up.

The germline gives CDR1 SGHAT, CDR2 FQNNGV. The CDR3 loop spans 15 amino acids. V was clipped by 1 base and J by 5 bases, with 14 bases between them. TCRdb itself ran the 5' RACE reads through MiXCR, one entry per CDR3 protein. The sample lists approximately 47,000 distinct CDR3 sequences; 7.6% were seen once. The source was PBMCs, collected at surgery. This sequence was found in a female donor with early-stage non-small cell lung cancer. The chain carries TRBV11-2 and TRBJ1-1; D is perhaps TRBD1 (5 bases). CDR3: CASSLVGRVGTEAFF. The DNA of the CDR3 is TGTGCCAGCAGCTTAGTTGGCAGGGTGGGGACTGAAGCTTTCTTT. The full variable domain, completed using reference TRBV11-2 and TRBJ1-1, is EAGVAQSPRYKIIEKRQSVAFWCNPISGHATLYWYQQILGQGPKLLIQFQNNGVVDDSQLPKDRFSAERLKGVDSTLKIQPAKLEDSAVYLCASSLVGRVGTEAFFGQGTRLTVV.